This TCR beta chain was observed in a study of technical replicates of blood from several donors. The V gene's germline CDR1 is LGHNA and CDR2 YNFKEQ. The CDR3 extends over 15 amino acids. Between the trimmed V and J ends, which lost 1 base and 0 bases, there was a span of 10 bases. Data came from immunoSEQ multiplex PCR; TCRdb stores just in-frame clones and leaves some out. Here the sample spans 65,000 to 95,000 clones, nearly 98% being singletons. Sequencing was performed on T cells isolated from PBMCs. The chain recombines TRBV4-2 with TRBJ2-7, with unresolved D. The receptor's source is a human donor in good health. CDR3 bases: TGTGCCAGCAGCCAAGCGAGCGTTAGCTCCTACGAGCAGTACTTC. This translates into CASSQASVSSYEQYF.